This T cell receptor beta chain was identified in a study of cytomegalovirus exposure and HLA in healthy donors. Notes on the study in general: In terms of immune exposure information, only CMV serostatus was available.

CDR1 is MNHEY and CDR2 is SVGAGI in the germline V gene. This CDR3 contains 15 residues. Trimming took off 6 bases at V and 3 bases at J, with 16 bases between the two ends. Concerning this clone: Its antigen is as yet unknown.

The primer mix had 60 Vbeta and 13 Jbeta primers. The assay was immunoSEQ multiplex PCR, and TCRdb's table has in-frame clones only and misses some. The sample's table shows roughly 120,000 clones. V usage is TRBV6-5 and J usage is TRBJ2-3, with a possible D match to TRBD2 (6 bases). This TCR was sampled from a man between 25 and 39 years old in good health and CMV-seronegative. The sample consisted of PBMCs. The CDR3 sequence: CASRAPGLTTDTQYF. CDR3 DNA sequence: TGTGCCAGCAGGGCTCCGGGACTTACAACAGATACGCAGTATTTT.